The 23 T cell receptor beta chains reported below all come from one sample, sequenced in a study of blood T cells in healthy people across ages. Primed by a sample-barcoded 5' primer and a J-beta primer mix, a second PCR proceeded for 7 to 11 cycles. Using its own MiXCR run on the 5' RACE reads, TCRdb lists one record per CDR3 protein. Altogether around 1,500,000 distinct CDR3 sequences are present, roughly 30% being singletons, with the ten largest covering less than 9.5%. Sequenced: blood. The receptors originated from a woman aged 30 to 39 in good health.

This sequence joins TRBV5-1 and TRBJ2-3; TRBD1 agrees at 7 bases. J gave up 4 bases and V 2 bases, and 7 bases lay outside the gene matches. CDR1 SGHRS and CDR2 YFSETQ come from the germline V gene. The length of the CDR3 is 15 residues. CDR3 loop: CASSFLRQGPDTQYF. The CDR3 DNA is TGCGCCAGCAGCTTCTTGAGACAGGGCCCAGATACGCAGTATTTT.

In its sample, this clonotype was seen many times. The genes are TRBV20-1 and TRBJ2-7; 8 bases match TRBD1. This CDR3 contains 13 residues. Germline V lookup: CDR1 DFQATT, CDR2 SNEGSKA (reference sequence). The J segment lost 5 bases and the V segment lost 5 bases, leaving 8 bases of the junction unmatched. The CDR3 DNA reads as TGCAGTGCTGATCAGGGGGCTCGAAACGAGCAGTACTTC. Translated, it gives CSADQGARNEQYF.

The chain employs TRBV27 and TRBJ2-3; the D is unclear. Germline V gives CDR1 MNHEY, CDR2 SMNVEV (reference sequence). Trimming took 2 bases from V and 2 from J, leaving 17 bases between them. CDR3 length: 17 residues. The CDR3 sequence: CASSLNPRGRPTDTQYF. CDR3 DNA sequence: TGTGCCAGCAGTTTAAATCCCCGAGGCAGGCCCACAGATACGCAGTATTTT.

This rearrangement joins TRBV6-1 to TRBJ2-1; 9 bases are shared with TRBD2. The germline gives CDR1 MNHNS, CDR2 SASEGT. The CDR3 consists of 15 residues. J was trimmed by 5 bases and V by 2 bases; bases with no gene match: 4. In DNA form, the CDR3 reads TGTGCCAGCAGTGAACATAGCGGGAGACACAATGAGCAGTTCTTC. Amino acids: CASSEHSGRHNEQFF.

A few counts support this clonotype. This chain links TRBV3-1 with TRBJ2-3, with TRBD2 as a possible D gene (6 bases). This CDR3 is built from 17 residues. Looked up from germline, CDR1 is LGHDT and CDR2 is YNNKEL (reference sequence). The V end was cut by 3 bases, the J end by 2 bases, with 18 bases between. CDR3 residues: CASSHGGTSRSTDTQYF. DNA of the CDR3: TGTGCCAGCAGCCACGGCGGGACTTCAAGATCCACAGATACGCAGTATTTT.

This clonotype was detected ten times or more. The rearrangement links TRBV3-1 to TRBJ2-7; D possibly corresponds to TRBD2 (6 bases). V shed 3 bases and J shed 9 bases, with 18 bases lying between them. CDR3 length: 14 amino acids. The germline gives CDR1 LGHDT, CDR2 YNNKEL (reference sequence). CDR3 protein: CASSHVGTGFGQYF. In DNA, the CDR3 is TGTGCCAGCAGCCATGTCGGGACTGGATTTGGGCAGTACTTC.

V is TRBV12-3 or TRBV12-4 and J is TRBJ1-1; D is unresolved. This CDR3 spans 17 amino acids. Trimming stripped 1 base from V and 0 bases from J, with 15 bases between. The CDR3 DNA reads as TGTGCCAGCAGTTTAGATGTTCGGCAGACCTTGAACACTGAAGCTTTCTTT. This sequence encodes CASSLDVRQTLNTEAFF.

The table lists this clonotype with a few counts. The CDR3 loop reads CASSQDFQGNGYTF. Written as DNA, the CDR3 is TGTGCCAGCAGCCAAGATTTTCAGGGGAACGGCTACACCTTC. V usage is TRBV4-2 and J usage is TRBJ1-2, with a possible D match to TRBD1 (6 bases). This CDR3 comprises 14 residues. Trimming took off 0 bases at V and 8 bases at J, with 13 bases between the two ends. Germline CDR1 is LGHNA and CDR2 is YNFKEQ.

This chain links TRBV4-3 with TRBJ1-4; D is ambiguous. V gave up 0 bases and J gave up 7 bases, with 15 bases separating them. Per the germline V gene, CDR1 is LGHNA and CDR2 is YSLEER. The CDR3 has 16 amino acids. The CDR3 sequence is CASSQEGGGYREKLFF. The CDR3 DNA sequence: TGCGCCAGCAGCCAAGAGGGAGGAGGGTACCGTGAAAAACTGTTTTTT.

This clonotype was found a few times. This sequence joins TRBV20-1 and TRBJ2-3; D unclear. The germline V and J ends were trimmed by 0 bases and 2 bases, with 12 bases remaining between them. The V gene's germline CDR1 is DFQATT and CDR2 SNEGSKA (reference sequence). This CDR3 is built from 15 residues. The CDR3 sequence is CSARESAKPTDTQYF. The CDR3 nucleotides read TGCAGTGCTAGAGAATCGGCGAAACCCACAGATACGCAGTATTTT.

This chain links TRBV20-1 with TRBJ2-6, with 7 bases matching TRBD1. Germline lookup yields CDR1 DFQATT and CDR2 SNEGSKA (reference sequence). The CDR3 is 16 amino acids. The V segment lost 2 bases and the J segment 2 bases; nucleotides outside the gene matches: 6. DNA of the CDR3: TGCAGTGCTAGACGGGACAGTACCCCTGGGGCCAACGTCCTGACTTTC. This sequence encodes CSARRDSTPGANVLTF.

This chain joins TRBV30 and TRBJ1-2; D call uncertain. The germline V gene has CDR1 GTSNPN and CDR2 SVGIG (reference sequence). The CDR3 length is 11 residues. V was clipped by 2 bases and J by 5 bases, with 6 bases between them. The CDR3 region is CAWSPEYGYTF. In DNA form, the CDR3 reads TGTGCCTGGAGTCCCGAGTATGGCTACACCTTC.

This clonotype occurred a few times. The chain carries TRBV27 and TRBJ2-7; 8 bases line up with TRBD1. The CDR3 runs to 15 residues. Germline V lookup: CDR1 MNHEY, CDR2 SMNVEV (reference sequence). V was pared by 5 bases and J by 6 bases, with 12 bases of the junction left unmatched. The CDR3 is CASSRNRDQGAEQYF. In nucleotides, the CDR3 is TGTGCCAGCAGTCGGAACAGGGACCAGGGGGCCGAGCAGTACTTC.

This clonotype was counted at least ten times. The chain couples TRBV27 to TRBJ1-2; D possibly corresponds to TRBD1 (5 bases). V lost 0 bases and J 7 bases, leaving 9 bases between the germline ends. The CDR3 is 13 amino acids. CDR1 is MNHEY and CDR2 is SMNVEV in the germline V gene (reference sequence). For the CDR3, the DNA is TGTGCCAGCAGTTTATCCAGGGCGCGTGGCTACACCTTC. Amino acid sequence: CASSLSRARGYTF.

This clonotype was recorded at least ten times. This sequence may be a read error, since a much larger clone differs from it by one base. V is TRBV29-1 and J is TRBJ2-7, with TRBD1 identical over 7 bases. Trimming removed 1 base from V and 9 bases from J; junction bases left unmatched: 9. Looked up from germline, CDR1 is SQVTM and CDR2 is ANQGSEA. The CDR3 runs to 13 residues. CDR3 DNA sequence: TGCAGCGTTGAAGCCCGGGAAGGGGGCGTGCAGTACTTC. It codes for CSVEAREGGVQYF.

CDR3 loop: CSIVQGVYGYTF. The CDR3 nucleotides are TGCAGCATTGTACAGGGCGTGTATGGCTACACCTTC. This rearrangement joins TRBV29-1 to TRBJ1-2; D may be TRBD1 (6 bases). The CDR3 totals 12 residues. Germline CDR1 SQVTM, CDR2 ANQGSEA. With 8 bases removed from V and 5 bases from J, the gap between germline ends came to 15 bases. The entire variable domain, with the rest obtained from reference TRBV29-1 and TRBJ1-2, is as follows: SAVISQKPSRDICQRGTSLTIQCQVDSQVTMMFWYRQQPGQSLTLIATANQGSEATYESGFVIDKFPISRPNLTFSTLTVSNMSPEDSSIYLCSIVQGVYGYTFGSGTRLTVV.

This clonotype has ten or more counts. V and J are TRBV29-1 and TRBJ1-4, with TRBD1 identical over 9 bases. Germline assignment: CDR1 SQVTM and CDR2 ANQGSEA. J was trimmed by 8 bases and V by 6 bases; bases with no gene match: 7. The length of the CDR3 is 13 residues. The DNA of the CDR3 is TGCAGCGTGGACAGGGGCCCTAGAGAAAAACTGTTTTTT. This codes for CSVDRGPREKLFF.

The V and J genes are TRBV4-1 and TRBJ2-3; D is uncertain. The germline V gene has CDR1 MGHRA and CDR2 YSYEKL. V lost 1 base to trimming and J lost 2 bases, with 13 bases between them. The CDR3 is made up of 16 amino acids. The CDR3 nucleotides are TGCGCCAGCAGCCAAGTTCATTTGGTTAACACAGATACGCAGTATTTT. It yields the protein CASSQVHLVNTDTQYF.

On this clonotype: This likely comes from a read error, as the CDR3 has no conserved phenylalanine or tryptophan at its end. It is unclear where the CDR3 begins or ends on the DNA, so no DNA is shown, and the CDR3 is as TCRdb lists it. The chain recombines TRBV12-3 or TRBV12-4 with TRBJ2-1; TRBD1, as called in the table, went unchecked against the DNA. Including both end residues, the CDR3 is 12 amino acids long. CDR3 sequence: CASSLSGGWGFV.

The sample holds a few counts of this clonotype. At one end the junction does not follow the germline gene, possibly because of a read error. DNA of the CDR3: TGTGCCACCAGCAGAGGACAGCTTAGATTTAACTATGGCGACACCTTC. Protein product: CATSRGQLRFNYGDTF. The chain couples TRBV15 to TRBJ1-2, with D possibly matching TRBD1 (5 bases). This CDR3 region has 16 residues. The germline CDR1 and CDR2 sequences are LNHNV and YYDKDF (reference sequence).

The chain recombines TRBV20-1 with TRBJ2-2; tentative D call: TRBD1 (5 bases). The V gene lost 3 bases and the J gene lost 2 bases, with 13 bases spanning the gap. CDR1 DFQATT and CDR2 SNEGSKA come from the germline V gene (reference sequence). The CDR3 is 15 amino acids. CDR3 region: CSARVDSTNTGELFF. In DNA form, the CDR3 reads TGCAGTGCTAGGGTCGACAGTACCAACACCGGGGAGCTGTTTTTT.

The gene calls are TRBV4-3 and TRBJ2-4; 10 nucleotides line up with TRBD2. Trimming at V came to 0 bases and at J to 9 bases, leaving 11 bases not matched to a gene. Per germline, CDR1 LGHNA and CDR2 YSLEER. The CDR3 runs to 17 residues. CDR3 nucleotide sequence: TGCGCCAGCAGCCAAGATAGGGCTAGCGGGAGTGGCGGCATTCAGTACTTC. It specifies CASSQDRASGSGGIQYF.

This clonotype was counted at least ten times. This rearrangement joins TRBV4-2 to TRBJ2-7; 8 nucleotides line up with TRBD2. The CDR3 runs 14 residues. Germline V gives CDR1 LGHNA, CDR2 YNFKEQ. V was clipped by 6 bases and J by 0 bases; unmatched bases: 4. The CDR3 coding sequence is TGTGCCAGCAGGCCCAGCGGGGGCTCCTACGAGCAGTACTTC. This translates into CASRPSGGSYEQYF.